The 21 T cell receptor beta chains reported below all come from one sample, sequenced in a study of blood T cells in healthy people across ages (dated by TCRdb to the mid-2010s). Receptors were amplified or captured by 5' RACE. The data were produced on an Illumina HiSeq 2500. A second PCR of roughly 7 to 12 cycles was run with a J-beta primer mix and a sample-barcoded 5' primer. The public reads were run again by TCRdb, first through fastp at Q25 and then through MiXCR, and only productive beta chains were kept. Every entry covers one CDR3 protein and lists the most common genes and DNA from its rows. The sample has roughly 730,000 distinct CDR3 sequences on record, around three fifths of them singletons. Roughly 26% of the sample is in the top ten clones. The material sequenced was blood. These receptor sequences come from a man in his forties in good health.

The V gene is TRBV7-8, the J gene TRBJ2-4; weak D call: TRBD2 (5 bases). The DNA end is a closer match to TRBJ2-5, so the J assignment may be wrong. The CDR3 sequence is 16 residues long. Per the germline V gene, CDR1 is SGHVS and CDR2 is FQNEAQ. The CDR3: CASSLRFLPGKETQYF. The CDR3 DNA is TGTGCCAGCAGCTTAAGGTTCCTACCGGGAAAAGAGACCCAGTACTTC.

V is TRBV28 and J is TRBJ2-5; D is unresolved. The CDR3 extends over 12 amino acids. Germline lookup yields CDR1 MDHEN and CDR2 SYDVKM. Trimming removed 8 bases at V and 0 bases at J, with 7 bases between. CDR3 residues: CASVNYQETQYF. CDR3 DNA sequence: TGTGCCAGCGTCAACTACCAAGAGACCCAGTACTTC. Full variable domain (missing parts from reference TRBV28 and TRBJ2-5): DVKVTQSSRYLVKRTGEKVFLECVQDMDHENMFWYRQDPGLGLRLIYFSYDVKMKEKGDIPEGYSVSREKKERFSLILESASTNQTSMYLCASVNYQETQYFGPGTRLLVL.

Details on this clonotype: At one of its ends the junction is not consistent with the germline gene, which may arise from a read error. The rearrangement joins TRBV7-2 to TRBJ2-5; the match to TRBD2 covers 8 bases. The closer fit of TRBJ2-7 to the DNA end suggests the J call may be wrong. The CDR3 runs to 19 residues. Germline CDR1 is SGHTA and CDR2 is FQGNSA. CDR3: CAGSIEYSRSGILSYEQYF. CDR3 nucleotides: TGTGCCGGCAGCATAGAATATTCCCGTAGCGGGATTCTCTCCTACGAGCAGTACTTC.

The chain links TRBV28 to TRBJ2-1; the match to TRBD2 covers 9 bases. The CDR3 contains 16 residues. Germline V gives CDR1 MDHEN, CDR2 SYDVKM. J gave up 4 bases and V 3 bases, and 7 bases lay outside the gene matches. CDR3 sequence (DNA): TGTGCCAGCAGTTTTCCAGCGGGAGGTCCATACAATGAGCAGTTCTTC. This encodes CASSFPAGGPYNEQFF.

The chain combines TRBV28 with TRBJ1-2, with a tentative D call TRBD1 (6 bases). The V and J ends lost 6 bases and 3 bases respectively, with 14 bases between them. From germline, CDR1 is MDHEN and CDR2 SYDVKM. CDR3 length equals 14 residues. CDR3 sequence reads: CASRLQGQYYGYTF. The CDR3 DNA reads TGTGCCAGCAGACTACAGGGTCAATACTATGGCTACACCTTC.

The CDR3 DNA is TGTGCCAGCAGCTTTAGCGGGTACACCTCCTACGAGCAGTACTTC. It translates to CASSFSGYTSYEQYF. This chain joins TRBV7-2 and TRBJ2-7; 7 nucleotides line up with TRBD2. CDR3 length: 15 amino acids. Trimming at V came to 3 bases and at J to 0 bases, leaving 5 bases not matched to a gene. Looked up from germline, CDR1 is SGHTA and CDR2 is FQGNSA.

This clonotype was observed once. The junction departs from the called germline gene at one end, perhaps through a read error. The J gene is TRBJ2-1, the V gene TRBV4-3; D not resolved. Germline V gene lookup returns CDR1 LGHNA and CDR2 YSLEER. CDR3 length equals 15 residues. This chain's CDR3 is CVSSQELSSYNEQFF. The CDR3 nucleotides are TGCGTCAGCAGCCAAGAGCTGAGCTCCTACAATGAGCAGTTCTTC.

On this clonotype itself: Relative to the germline gene, one junction end is altered; a read error may explain this. The rearrangement uses TRBV9 and TRBJ2-5; a possible D gene is TRBD1 (5 bases). CDR1 is SGDLS and CDR2 is YYNGEE in the germline V gene. There are 14 residues in the CDR3. This chain's CDR3 is CASSVEDTQETQYF. The CDR3 DNA sequence: TGTGCCAGCAGCGTAGAGGACACCCAAGAAACCCAGTACTTC. Variable domain in full (rest from reference TRBV9 and TRBJ2-5): DSGVTQTPKHLITATGQRVTLRCSPRSGDLSVYWYQQSLDQGLQFLIQYYNGEERAKGNILERFSAQQFPDLHSELNLSSLELGDSALYFCASSVEDTQETQYFGPGTRLLVL.

J is TRBJ2-1 and V is TRBV7-3, with D tentatively TRBD2 (6 bases). This CDR3 is 16 amino acids long. The V gene lost 1 base and the J gene lost 9 bases, with 19 bases spanning the gap. Germline CDR1 reads SGHTA; CDR2 reads FQGTGA. CDR3 sequence reads: CASSLNSGSRGSEQFF. The CDR3 DNA sequence: TGTGCCAGCAGCTTAAACTCAGGGTCTCGGGGGAGTGAGCAGTTCTTC.

V is TRBV7-9 and J is TRBJ1-1, with D perhaps matching TRBD1 (5 bases). CDR3 length: 16 residues. CDR1 is SEHNR, CDR2 FQNEAQ, per germline (reference sequence). Deletions cut 2 bases from V and 1 base from J, with 14 bases between. CDR3 residues: CASSLMLGARNTEAFF. The CDR3 DNA reads TGTGCCAGCAGCTTAATGTTAGGGGCACGGAACACTGAAGCTTTCTTT.

This rearrangement joins TRBV7-2 to TRBJ2-5; weak D call: TRBD2 (6 bases). This CDR3 region has 14 residues. V gave up 1 base and J gave up 11 bases, with 17 bases separating them. Germline CDR1 is SGHTA and CDR2 is FQGNSA. The CDR3, as DNA: TGTGCCAGCAGCTTAGTCGGGGGTAAATATGAGCAGTACTTC. It encodes CASSLVGGKYEQYF.

The chain uses TRBV18 and TRBJ2-4; TRBD1 agrees at 7 bases. The end of the DNA is better explained by TRBJ2-7, so the J call may be wrong. CDR3 length: 14 residues. The germline V gene has CDR1 KGHSH and CDR2 LQKENI. The CDR3, as DNA: TGTGCCAGCTCACCTAAGACAGGGACCCACGAGCAGTACTTC. Protein: CASSPKTGTHEQYF.

V and J are TRBV27 and TRBJ2-5, with D perhaps matching TRBD2 (6 bases). The DNA end lines up better with TRBJ2-7; the J call may be wrong. The V gene's germline CDR1 is MNHEY and CDR2 SMNVEV (reference sequence). This CDR3 contains 14 residues. The CDR3 DNA reads TGTGCCAGCAGTTTGGCGGGGAACGGCTACGAGCAGTACTTC. Its translation: CASSLAGNGYEQYF.

The rearrangement links TRBV14 to TRBJ1-2; D gene uncertain. V gave up 0 bases and J gave up 8 bases, with 7 bases separating them. CDR1 and CDR2 from the germline V gene are SGHDN and FVKESK. The CDR3 contains 12 residues. CDR3 bases: TGTGCCAGCAGCCAAGATGAAAGGGGCTACACCTTC. It encodes CASSQDERGYTF.

This clonotype was detected a few times. CDR3 sequence reads: CASSVGPQGGYTF. The CDR3 nucleotides are TGTGCCAGCAGCGTAGGCCCACAGGGCGGCTACACCTTC. The chain joins TRBV9 to TRBJ1-2, with D perhaps TRBD1 (6 bases). Trimming cost V 0 bases and J 8 bases, with 11 bases left between them. This CDR3 comprises 13 residues. Germline-derived CDR1 and CDR2 are SGDLS and YYNGEE.

The rearrangement links TRBV6-2 or TRBV6-3 to TRBJ1-2; D ambiguous. The germline V gene has CDR1 MNHEY and CDR2 SVGEGT. This CDR3 spans 13 amino acids. Deletions cut 0 bases from V and 8 bases from J, with 10 bases between. CDR3 coding DNA: TGTGCCAGCAGTTACTCTCCGACGGGAGGCTACACCTTC. This gives the protein CASSYSPTGGYTF.

Notes on this clonotype: Since a much larger clone is just one base distant, this may be a read error. The CDR3 DNA is TGTGCCAGCAGCTTGGGGGCTGCCCTAGCCAAAAACATTCAGTACTTC. It specifies CASSLGAALAKNIQYF. This sequence joins TRBV5-6 and TRBJ2-4; D ambiguous. This CDR3 contains 16 residues. The V end lost 0 bases, the J end lost 0 bases, and 10 bases lay between the germline ends. CDR1 and CDR2 (germline): SGHDT, YYEEEE.

The chain uses TRBV7-3 and TRBJ2-1, with 12 bases that match TRBD2. The CDR3 extends over 18 amino acids. V dropped 5 bases and J dropped 7; count of bases not matched to a gene: 15. The V gene's germline CDR1 is SGHTA and CDR2 FQGTGA. CDR3 sequence (DNA): TGTGCCAGCAGCGGACCTATCTCACTAGCGGGGGGACATAATGAGCAGTTCTTC. Translating gives CASSGPISLAGGHNEQFF.

This clonotype appeared a few times. The chain has TRBV27 and TRBJ2-7, with a weak D call TRBD1 (6 bases). With 3 bases removed from V and 4 bases from J, the gap between germline ends came to 13 bases. The germline gives CDR1 MNHEY, CDR2 SMNVEV (reference sequence). The CDR3 totals 14 residues. CDR3 nucleotide sequence: TGTGCCAGCAGTTTTTCGGCAGGGGAGTACGAGCAGTACTTC. Translating gives CASSFSAGEYEQYF.

The chain combines TRBV20-1 with TRBJ2-1; tentatively, D is TRBD2 (6 bases). The end of the DNA is better explained by TRBJ2-7, so the J call may be wrong. The CDR3 consists of 12 residues. Germline V gives CDR1 DFQATT, CDR2 SNEGSKA (reference sequence). The CDR3 spells CSARSSGYEQYF. CDR3 nucleotides: TGCAGTGCTAGATCCAGCGGGTATGAGCAGTACTTC.

The chain combines TRBV20-1 with TRBJ2-5, with 7 bases lining up with TRBD2. Germline V CDR1 and CDR2: DFQATT, SNEGSKA (reference sequence). Germline trimming cut 0 bases from V and 2 bases from J; bases unmatched to any gene: 9. The CDR3 runs 16 residues. CDR3 protein: CSARDVREARQETQYF. The CDR3 nucleotides read TGCAGTGCTAGAGATGTCCGGGAGGCCCGACAAGAGACCCAGTACTTC.